The source of this TCR beta chain is a study of T cell responses to AZD1222 COVID-19 vaccine. General observations from the study: Seropositive at baseline were only a handful of AZD1222 recipients. In all cases, repertoires were sampled only after the peak T cell response.

As for this clone: Its matching antigen is unknown.

Only in-frame clones appear in the TCRdb table, and some are missing; sequencing was by immunoSEQ multiplex PCR. The sample records approximately 150,000 clones, 80% to 95% being singletons. Trimming removed 7 bases from V and 8 bases from J, with 17 bases in between. CDR1 is GTSNPN and CDR2 is SVGIG in the germline V gene (reference sequence). This CDR3 spans 13 amino acids. The V and J genes are TRBV30 and TRBJ1-4, with D possibly matching TRBD1 (6 bases). The sample here was peripheral blood, taken on day 0 of AZD1222 vaccination. The origin of this receptor is an adult in good health. The CDR3 DNA sequence: TGTGCCTCACCGACAGGCCCCGGGGAAAAACTGTTTTTT. Its translation is CASPTGPGEKLFF. Combining the CDR3 with reference TRBV30 and TRBJ1-4 gives the whole variable domain SQTIHQWPATLVQPVGSPLSLECTVEGTSNPNLYWYRQAAGRGLQLLFYSVGIGQISSEVPQNLSASRPQDRQFILSSKKLLLSDSGFYLCASPTGPGEKLFFGSGTQLSVL.